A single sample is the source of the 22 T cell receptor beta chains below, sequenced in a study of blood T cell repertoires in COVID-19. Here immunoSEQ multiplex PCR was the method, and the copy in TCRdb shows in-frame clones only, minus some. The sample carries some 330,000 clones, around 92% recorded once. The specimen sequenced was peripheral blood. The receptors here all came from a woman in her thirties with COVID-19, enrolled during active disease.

The chain's CDR3 is CASSRTSGETQYF. As DNA, the CDR3 is TGCGCCAGCAGCAGGACTAGCGGGGAGACCCAGTACTTC. The chain has TRBV5-1 and TRBJ2-5; 11 nucleotides align to TRBD2. V lost 4 bases to trimming and J lost 5 bases; unmatched junction nucleotides: 1. The germline V gene encodes CDR1 SGHRS and CDR2 YFSETQ. The CDR3 totals 13 residues.

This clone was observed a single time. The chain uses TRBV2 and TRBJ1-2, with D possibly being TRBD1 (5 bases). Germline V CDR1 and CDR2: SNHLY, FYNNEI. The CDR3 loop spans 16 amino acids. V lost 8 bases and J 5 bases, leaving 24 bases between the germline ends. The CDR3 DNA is TGTGCCAGCGGCCAGGGCGGTCTCCACTCCGGGTATGGCTACACCTTC. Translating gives CASGQGGLHSGYGYTF.

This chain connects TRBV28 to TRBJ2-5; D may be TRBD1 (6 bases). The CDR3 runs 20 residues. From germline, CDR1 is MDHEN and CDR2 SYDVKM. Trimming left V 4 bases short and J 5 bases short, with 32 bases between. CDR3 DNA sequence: TGTGCCAGCAGTTGGGTCTTATTCCCCCGCGACCAGGACAGCTTGGAGACCCAGTACTTC. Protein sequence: CASSWVLFPRDQDSLETQYF.

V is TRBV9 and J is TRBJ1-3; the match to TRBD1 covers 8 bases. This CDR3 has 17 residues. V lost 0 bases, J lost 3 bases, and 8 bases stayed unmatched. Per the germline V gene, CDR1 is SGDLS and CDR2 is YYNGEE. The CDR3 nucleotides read TGTGCCAGCAGCGTAGCGCCTCAGGGGGCGGATGGAAACACCATATATTTT. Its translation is CASSVAPQGADGNTIYF.

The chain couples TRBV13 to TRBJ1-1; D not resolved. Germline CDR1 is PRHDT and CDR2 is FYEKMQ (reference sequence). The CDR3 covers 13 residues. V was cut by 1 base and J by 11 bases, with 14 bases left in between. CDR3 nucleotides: TGTGCCAGCAGCTTAGAAGTAGACGACGGGGCTTTCTTT. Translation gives CASSLEVDDGAFF.

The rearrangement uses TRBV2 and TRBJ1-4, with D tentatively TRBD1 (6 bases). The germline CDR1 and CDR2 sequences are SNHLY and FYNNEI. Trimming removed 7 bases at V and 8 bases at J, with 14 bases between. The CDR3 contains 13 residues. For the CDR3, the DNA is TGTGCCAGCATCGGACAGTTGGTGGAAAAACTGTTTTTT. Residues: CASIGQLVEKLFF.

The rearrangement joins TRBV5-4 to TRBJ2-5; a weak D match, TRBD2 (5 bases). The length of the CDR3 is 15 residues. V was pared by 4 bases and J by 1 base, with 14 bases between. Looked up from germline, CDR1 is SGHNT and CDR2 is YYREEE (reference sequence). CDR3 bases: TGTGCCAGCAGCCCCGGGTCTCGGGGCCAAGAGACCCAGTACTTC. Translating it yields CASSPGSRGQETQYF.

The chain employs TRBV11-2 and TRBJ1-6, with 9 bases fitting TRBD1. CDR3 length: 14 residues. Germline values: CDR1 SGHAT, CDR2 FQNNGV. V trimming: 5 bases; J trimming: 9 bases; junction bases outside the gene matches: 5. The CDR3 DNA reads TGTGCCAGCAGCCCCCGGGACAGGGCTTCACCCCTCCACTTT. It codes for CASSPRDRASPLHF.

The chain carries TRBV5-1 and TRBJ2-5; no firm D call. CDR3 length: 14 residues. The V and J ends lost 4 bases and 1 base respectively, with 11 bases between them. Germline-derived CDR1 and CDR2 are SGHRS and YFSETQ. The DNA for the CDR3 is TGCGCCAGCAGCCGACTTACTACCCAAGAGACCCAGTACTTC. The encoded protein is CASSRLTTQETQYF.

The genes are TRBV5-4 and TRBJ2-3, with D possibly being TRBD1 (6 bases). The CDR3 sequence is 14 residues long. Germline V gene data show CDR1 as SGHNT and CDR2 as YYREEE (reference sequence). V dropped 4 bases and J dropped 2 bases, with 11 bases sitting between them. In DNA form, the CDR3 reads TGTGCCAGCAGCCACCGGACAGACACAGATACGCAGTATTTT. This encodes CASSHRTDTDTQYF.

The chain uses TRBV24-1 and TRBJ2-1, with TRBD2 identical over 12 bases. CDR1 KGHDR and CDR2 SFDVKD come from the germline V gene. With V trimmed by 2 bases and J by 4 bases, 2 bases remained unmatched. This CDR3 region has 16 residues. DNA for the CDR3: TGTGCCACCAGTGATTCTAGCGGGGGGGTGTACAATGAGCAGTTCTTC. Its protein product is CATSDSSGGVYNEQFF.

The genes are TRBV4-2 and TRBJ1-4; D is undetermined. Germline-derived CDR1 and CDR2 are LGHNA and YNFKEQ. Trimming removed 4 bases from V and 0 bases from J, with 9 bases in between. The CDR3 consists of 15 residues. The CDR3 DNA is TGTGCCAGCAGCCCCGAGATTGCAACTAATGAAAAACTGTTTTTT. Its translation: CASSPEIATNEKLFF.

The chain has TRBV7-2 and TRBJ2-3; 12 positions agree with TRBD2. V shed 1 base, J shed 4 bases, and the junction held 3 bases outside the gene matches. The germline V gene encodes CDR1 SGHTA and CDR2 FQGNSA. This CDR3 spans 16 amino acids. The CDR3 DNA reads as TGTGCCAGCAGCTTAGGACTAGCGGGGGCTCCAGATACGCAGTATTTT. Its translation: CASSLGLAGAPDTQYF. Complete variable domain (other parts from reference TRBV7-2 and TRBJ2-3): GAGVSQSPSNKVTEKGKDVELRCDPISGHTALYWYRQSLGQGLEFLIYFQGNSAPDKSGLPSDRFSAERTGGSVSTLTIQRTQQEDSAVYLCASSLGLAGAPDTQYFGPGTRLTVL.

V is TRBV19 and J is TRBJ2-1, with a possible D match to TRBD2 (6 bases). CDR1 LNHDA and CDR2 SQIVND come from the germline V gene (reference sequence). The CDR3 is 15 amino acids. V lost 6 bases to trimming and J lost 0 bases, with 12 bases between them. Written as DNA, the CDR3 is TGTGCCAGTAGGGGCACGGGGGTCTCCTACAATGAGCAGTTCTTC. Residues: CASRGTGVSYNEQFF.

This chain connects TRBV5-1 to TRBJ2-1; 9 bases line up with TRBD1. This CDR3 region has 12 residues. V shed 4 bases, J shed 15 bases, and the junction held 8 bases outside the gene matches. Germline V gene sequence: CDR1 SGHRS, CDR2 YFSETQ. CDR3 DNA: TGCGCCAGCAGCCCCAACCGGGACAGGGTGTTCTTC. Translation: CASSPNRDRVFF.

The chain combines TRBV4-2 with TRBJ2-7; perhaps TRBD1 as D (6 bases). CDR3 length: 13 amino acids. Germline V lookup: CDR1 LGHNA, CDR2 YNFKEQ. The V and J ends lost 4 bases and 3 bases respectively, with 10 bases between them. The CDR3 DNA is TGTGCCAGCAGCCCCTACAGGGACTACGAGCAGTACTTC. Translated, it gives CASSPYRDYEQYF.

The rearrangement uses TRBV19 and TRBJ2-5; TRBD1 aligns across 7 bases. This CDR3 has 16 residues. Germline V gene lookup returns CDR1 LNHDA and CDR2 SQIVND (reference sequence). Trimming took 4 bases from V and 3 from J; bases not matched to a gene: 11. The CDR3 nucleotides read TGTGCCAGTAGTACTATCTCCGGGACAGCTAAAGAGACCCAGTACTTC. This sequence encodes CASSTISGTAKETQYF.

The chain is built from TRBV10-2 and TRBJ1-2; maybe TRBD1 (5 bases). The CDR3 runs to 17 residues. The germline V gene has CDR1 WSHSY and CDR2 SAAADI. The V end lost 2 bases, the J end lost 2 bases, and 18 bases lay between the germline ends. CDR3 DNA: TGCGCCAGCAGTGAGAGTATGATCCGGGGGTCGAACTATGGCTACACCTTC. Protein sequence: CASSESMIRGSNYGYTF.

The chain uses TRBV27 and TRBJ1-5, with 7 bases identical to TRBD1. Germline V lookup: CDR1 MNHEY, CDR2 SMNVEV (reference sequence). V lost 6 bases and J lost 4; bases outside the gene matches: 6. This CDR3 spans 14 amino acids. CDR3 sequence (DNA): TGTGCCAGCAGCCGGGGACAGCTGAATCAGCCCCAGCATTTT. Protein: CASSRGQLNQPQHF.

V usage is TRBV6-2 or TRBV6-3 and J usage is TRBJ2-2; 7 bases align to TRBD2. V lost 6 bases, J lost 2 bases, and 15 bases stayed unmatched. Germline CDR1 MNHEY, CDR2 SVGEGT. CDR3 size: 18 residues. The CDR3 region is CASSSGSAGLINTGELFF. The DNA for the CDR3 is TGTGCCAGCAGCTCGGGGTCGGCGGGACTAATAAACACCGGGGAGCTGTTTTTT.

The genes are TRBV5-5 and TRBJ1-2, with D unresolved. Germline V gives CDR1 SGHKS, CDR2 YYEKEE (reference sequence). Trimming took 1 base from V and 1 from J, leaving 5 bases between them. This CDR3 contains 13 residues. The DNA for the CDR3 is TGTGCCAGCAGCTTGACGGTTAACTATGGCTACACCTTC. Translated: CASSLTVNYGYTF. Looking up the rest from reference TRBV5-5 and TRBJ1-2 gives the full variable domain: DAGVTQSPTHLIKTRGQQVTLRCSPISGHKSVSWYQQVLGQGPQFIFQYYEKEERGRGNFPDRFSARQFPNYSSELNVNALLLGDSALYLCASSLTVNYGYTFGSGTRLTVV.

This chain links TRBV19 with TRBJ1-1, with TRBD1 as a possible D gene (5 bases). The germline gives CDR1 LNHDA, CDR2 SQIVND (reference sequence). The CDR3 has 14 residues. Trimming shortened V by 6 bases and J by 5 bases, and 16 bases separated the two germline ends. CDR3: CASRSLEGKTEAFF. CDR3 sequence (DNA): TGTGCCAGTAGGAGCTTGGAGGGGAAAACTGAAGCTTTCTTT.